The T cell receptor beta chain under discussion was sequenced for a study of technical replicates of blood from several donors. Trimming cost V 8 bases and J 4 bases; bases outside gene matches: 10. Germline V gives CDR1 LNHDA, CDR2 SQIVND (reference sequence). The CDR3 runs 15 residues. Method: immunoSEQ multiplex PCR; TCRdb's copy keeps in-frame clones and lacks some. The sample lists tens of thousands of clones; 94% were seen once. The sequence derives from a human donor in good health. Material for sequencing was T cells isolated from PBMCs. J is TRBJ1-1 and V is TRBV19, with 10 bases that match TRBD1. This chain's CDR3 is CASALTRDRGTEAFF. The CDR3 nucleotides read TGTGCCAGTGCCTTAACCCGGGACAGGGGCACTGAAGCTTTCTTT.